These T cell receptor beta chains were read from a single sample in a study of Ad26.COV2.S vaccination and SARS-CoV-2 variants. The data were produced by immunoSEQ multiplex PCR, yet TCRdb's version contains in-frame clones alone and is incomplete. The data contain roughly 180,000 clones, around 85% of them singletons. The specimen comprised peripheral blood, sampled after recovery from COVID-19. The receptors originated from a human donor who had recovered from COVID-19. Both conserved end residues are trimmed from each CDR3.

TRBV3-1/TRBV3-2,TRBJ1-1,ASSQLGMNTEAF
TRBV6-2/TRBV6-3,TRBJ1-1,ASSRTGLVKNTEAF
TRBV30,TRBJ2-2,AWSVTSGGADYLARELF
TRBV7-9,TRBJ1-4,ASSLGDRGSEKLF
TRBV28,TRBJ1-2,ASSSGNRGYT
TRBV24-1,TRBJ2-5,ATSDIGTGGLLQY
TRBV30,TRBJ1-1,AQGGRLRTEAF
TRBV11-2,TRBJ2-7,ASSYAVGEQY
TRBV2,TRBJ2-3,ASSAGTSKY
TRBV7-2,TRBJ2-3,ATANARNWADTQY
TRBV9,TRBJ1-3,ASSSDPGTIY
TRBV5-6,TRBJ1-6,ASSLEVGPSYNSPLH
TRBV18,TRBJ1-4,ASSPLSGSNEKLF
TRBV20-1,TRBJ2-7,SALRGEQY
TRBV7-9,TRBJ2-5,ASSRNSPGLADGVTQY
TRBV29-1,TRBJ1-1,SVKGGLDTEAF
TRBV20-1,TRBJ2-7,SASRGPLPSYEQY
TRBV20-1,TRBJ2-7,SALGPSEQY
TRBV27,TRBJ2-6,ASRPGTGKYGANVLT
TRBV5-1,TRBJ2-5,ASSPGGSRGRETQY
TRBV11-2,TRBJ1-2,ASSWGGTNYGYT
TRBV7-9,TRBJ1-1,ASSLRLNAEAF
TRBV19,TRBJ2-1,ASSFAGGTYNEQF
TRBV5-1,TRBJ2-5,ASSMGLPQETQY
TRBV6-1,TRBJ1-5,ASSERTGGSNQPQH
TRBV19,TRBJ2-5,ASTKGGGWETQY
TRBV6-5,TRBJ1-1,ASRQGEAF
TRBV5-1,TRBJ2-2,ASSTNRVNTGELF
TRBV9,TRBJ2-5,ASSVRTGAETQY
TRBV6-5,TRBJ1-1,ASSFQTPNTEAF
TRBV18,TRBJ2-2,ASSEWTSGTGELF
TRBV29-1,TRBJ2-5,SVDLTVGAETQY
TRBV24-1,TRBJ2-5,ATSDLGDQETQY
TRBV27,TRBJ2-2,ASSFQGQGSGELF
TRBV3-1/TRBV3-2,TRBJ1-2,ASSHQGRDRGYT
TRBV2,TRBJ2-7,ASSVGTSGYEQY
TRBV7-7,TRBJ2-5,ASSLVGQGTRETQY
TRBV9,TRBJ2-1,ASSVDGRHPYNEQF
TRBV4-1,TRBJ2-7,ASSQGLAGSYEQY
TRBV6-5,TRBJ1-2,ASSDNYGYT
TRBV6-5,NA,ASSIGQGGNQPQY
TRBV7-9,TRBJ1-5,ASSLGGANQPQH
TRBV7-2,TRBJ1-1,ASSQRQGYTEAF
TRBV25-1,TRBJ1-1,ASSKTGNTEAF
TRBV3-1/TRBV3-2,TRBJ2-7,ASSQAGGEQY
TRBV6-2/TRBV6-3,TRBJ2-5,ASSYGKETQY
TRBV7-2,TRBJ2-7,ASSLSGRASYEQY
TRBV5-5,TRBJ1-2,ASSFRASPRDGYT
TRBV7-2,TRBJ2-1,ASSLAGTRAYNEQF
TRBV19,TRBJ1-4,ASKGQGEEKLF
TRBV5-5,TRBJ2-2,ASSLTLAEGLNTGELF
TRBV7-8,TRBJ2-6,ASSWETSGANVLT
TRBV10-3,TRBJ2-3,ASHLGGTDTQY
TRBV14,TRBJ1-2,ASSRGTNDGYT